A selection of T cell receptor beta chains follows, all from one sample in a study of T cell responses to AZD1222 COVID-19 vaccine. Generated by immunoSEQ multiplex PCR, the TCRdb table keeps only in-frame clones and is missing some. The repertoire holds about 50,000 clones, with over 65% as singletons. The sequences come from peripheral blood, collected on day 0 of AZD1222 vaccination. The receptors originated from an adult in good health. Each CDR3 is given with its conserved first and last residue. D genes are given only for firm matches. Size values are once, few and many counts, or a class for expanded clones, and some rows have none.

d_call	v_call	clone_size	j_call	cdr3_nt	cdr3_aa
TRBD1	TRBV7-8	.	TRBJ1-3	TGTGCCAGCAGCTTAGTCGGACAGGCGCCAGACCTCGGAAACACCATATATTTT	CASSLVGQAPDLGNTIYF
.	TRBV2	.	TRBJ1-2	TGTGCCAGCAGTGTTCGGGGGCCGGGCTACACCTTC	CASSVRGPGYTF
.	TRBV3-1/TRBV3-2	.	TRBJ2-2	TGTGCCAGCAACACACTGACCGGCGTACGCGGGGAGCTGTTTTTT	CASNTLTGVRGELFF
.	TRBV1	.	TRBJ2-5	TGCACCAGCGGATCCCCTGTAGGAGAGACCCAGTACTTC	CTSGSPVGETQYF
.	TRBV7-8	.	TRBJ1-1	TGTGCCAGCAGCCCTGACGAACGACTAATCCAGACTGAAGCTTTCTTT	CASSPDERLIQTEAFF
TRBD2	TRBV3-1/TRBV3-2	few	TRBJ2-2	TGTGCCAGCAGCCACACGGACCGGCGGGAGAGAAGATCGAACACCGGGGAGCTGTTTTTT	CASSHTDRRERRSNTGELFF
.	TRBV5-1	.	TRBJ1-4	TGCGCCAGCAGCTTGGTTGGAGATGAAAAACTGTTTTTT	CASSLVGDEKLFF
.	TRBV28	.	TRBJ1-1	TGTGCCAGCAGTTTTGCTAAGGGCACTGAAGCTTTCTTT	CASSFAKGTEAFF
TRBD1	TRBV6-5	once	TRBJ1-3	TGTGCCAGCAGCCCAGACAGGGGTGGCGGAAACACCATATATTTT	CASSPDRGGGNTIYF
.	TRBV19	few	TRBJ1-1	TGTGCCAGTAGTATCCCCAGGGCCCTGAACACTGAAGCTTTCTTT	CASSIPRALNTEAFF
.	TRBV28	.	TRBJ1-5	TGTGCCAGCAGTTTATTGGATGGGGGGTTTGGCCGTAATCAGCCCCAGCATTTT	CASSLLDGGFGRNQPQHF
TRBD1	TRBV6-5	.	TRBJ1-5	TGTGCCAGCATGAGCGGACAGGGTAGCAATCAGCCCCAGCATTTT	CASMSGQGSNQPQHF
.	TRBV29-1	.	TRBJ2-3	TGCAGCGTTGAGATACTTAGCACAGATACGCAGTATTTT	CSVEILSTDTQYF
.	TRBV5-4	.	TRBJ2-5	TGTGCCAGCAGTTTTGGGGGTACAGGTCAAGAGACCCAGTACTTC	CASSFGGTGQETQYF
.	TRBV5-6	.	TRBJ1-6	TGTGCCAGCAGCCCCACAAGGTCAAATTCACCCCTCCACTTT	CASSPTRSNSPLHF
TRBD1	TRBV3-1/TRBV3-2	once	TRBJ2-6	TGTGCCAGCAGCCAAGGCGACAGGGGGTCTGGGGCCAACGTCCTGACTTTC	CASSQGDRGSGANVLTF
.	TRBV5-1	once	TRBJ2-4	TGCGCCAGCAGCTTGGAAAGGGAGGGGGACATTCAGTACTTC	CASSLEREGDIQYF
.	TRBV19	.	TRBJ2-1	TGTGCCAGTAGTAATCCGGGACTCTCGGTGCATGAGCAGTTCTTC	CASSNPGLSVHEQFF
.	TRBV5-4	.	TRBJ1-5	TGTGCCAGCAGCGGAGGGGAGGATCAGCCCCAGCATTTT	CASSGGEDQPQHF
.	TRBV5-1	.	TRBJ1-2	TGCGCCAGCAGCTCTTATCAGGGGTTAGGGTATGGCTACACCTTC	CASSSYQGLGYGYTF
.	TRBV18	few	TRBJ2-1	TGTGCCAGCTCACCACCCGCCTCGCATGAGCAGTTCTTC	CASSPPASHEQFF
.	TRBV10-2	.	TRBJ1-1	TGCGCCAGCACTCTGGGTATGAACACTGAAGCTTTCTTT	CASTLGMNTEAFF